This T cell receptor (beta chain) is from a study of blood T cells in healthy people across ages. CDR1 and CDR2 from the germline V gene are SGHRS and YFSETQ. This CDR3 is 15 amino acids long. A J-beta primer mix and a sample-barcoded 5' primer were used in a second PCR of about 7 to 11 cycles. TCRdb reprocessed the 5' RACE reads via MiXCR and lists one record per CDR3 protein. The table records about 730,000 distinct CDR3 sequences, roughly 45% of them present only once. This clonotype originated in a woman aged 60 to 75 in good health. Sequencing was done on a sample of blood. The genes are TRBV5-1 and TRBJ2-5, with 7 positions matching TRBD1. The DNA end is a closer match to TRBJ2-7, so the J assignment may be wrong. The CDR3 nucleotides are TGCGCCAGCAGCTTGGGGCAGGGGGACCACTACGAGCAGTACTTC. Protein: CASSLGQGDHYEQYF.